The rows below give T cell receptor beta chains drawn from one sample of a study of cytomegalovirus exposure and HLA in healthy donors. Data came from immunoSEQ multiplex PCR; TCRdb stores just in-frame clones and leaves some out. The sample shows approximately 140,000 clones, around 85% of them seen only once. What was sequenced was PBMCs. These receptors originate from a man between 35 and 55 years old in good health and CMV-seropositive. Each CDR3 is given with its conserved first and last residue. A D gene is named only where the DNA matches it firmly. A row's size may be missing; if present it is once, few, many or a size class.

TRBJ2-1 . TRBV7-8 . CASSLVINEQFF TGTGCCAGCAGCTTAGTAATCAATGAGCAGTTCTTC
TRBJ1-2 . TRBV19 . CASSMAPRGWASNYGYTF TGTGCCAGTAGTATGGCACCCAGGGGTTGGGCCTCTAACTATGGCTACACCTTC
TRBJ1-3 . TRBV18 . CASSPLPQLNGNTIYF TGTGCCAGCTCACCACTCCCCCAGTTGAATGGAAACACCATATATTTT
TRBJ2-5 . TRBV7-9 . CASSPREADETQYF TGTGCCAGCAGCCCCCGCGAGGCCGATGAGACCCAGTACTTC
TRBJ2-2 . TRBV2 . CASSEQRNLPGELFF TGTGCCAGCAGTGAACAGCGGAATTTACCCGGGGAGCTGTTTTTT
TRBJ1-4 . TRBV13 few CASRGLGINEKLFF TGTGCCAGCAGGGGGCTAGGGATTAATGAAAAACTGTTTTTT
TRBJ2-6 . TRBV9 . CASSVALGEAGANVLTF TGTGCCAGCAGCGTAGCTCTCGGGGAAGCGGGGGCCAACGTCCTGACTTTC
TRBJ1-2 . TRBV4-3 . CASSQFRGSGGYTF TGCGCCAGCAGCCAATTCCGGGGGAGTGGTGGCTACACCTTC
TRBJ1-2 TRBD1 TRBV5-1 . CASRTGAYGYTF TGCGCCAGCCGGACAGGGGCCTATGGCTACACCTTC
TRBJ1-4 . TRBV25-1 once CASSEYRGGTGGDEKLFF TGTGCCAGCAGTGAATATAGAGGTGGGACTGGGGGGGATGAAAAACTGTTTTTT
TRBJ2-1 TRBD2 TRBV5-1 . CASSLLAGAHNEQFF TGCGCCAGCAGCTTGCTAGCGGGGGCTCACAATGAGCAGTTCTTC
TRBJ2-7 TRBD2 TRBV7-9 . CASRPGGGEQYF TGTGCCAGCAGACCCGGGGGGGGCGAGCAGTACTTC
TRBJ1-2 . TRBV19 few CASSQGSYYGYTF TGTGCCAGCTCTCAAGGGAGCTACTATGGCTACACCTTC
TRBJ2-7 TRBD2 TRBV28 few CASSLSGTSGSYEQYF TGTGCCAGCAGTTTATCCGGGACTAGCGGTTCCTACGAGCAGTACTTC
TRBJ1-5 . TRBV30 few CAWSVQFDQPQHF TGTGCCTGGAGTGTACAGTTCGATCAGCCCCAGCATTTT
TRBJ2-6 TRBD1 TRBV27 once CASSFFPRGIDSGANVLTF TGTGCCAGCAGTTTCTTCCCCAGGGGGATTGACTCTGGGGCCAACGTCCTGACTTTC
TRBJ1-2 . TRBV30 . CAWRAQAGIGGYTF TGTGCCTGGAGGGCTCAGGCGGGAATCGGGGGCTACACCTTC
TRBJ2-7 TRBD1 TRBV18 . CASSPGDRGYEQYF TGTGCCAGCTCACCTGGGGACAGGGGCTACGAGCAGTACTTC
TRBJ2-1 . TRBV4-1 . CASSQVAVDYNEQFF TGCGCCAGCAGCCAAGTCGCGGTAGACTACAATGAGCAGTTCTTC
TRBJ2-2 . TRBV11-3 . CASSRLGGTGELFF TGTGCCAGCAGCCGGTTGGGGGGCACCGGGGAGCTGTTTTTT